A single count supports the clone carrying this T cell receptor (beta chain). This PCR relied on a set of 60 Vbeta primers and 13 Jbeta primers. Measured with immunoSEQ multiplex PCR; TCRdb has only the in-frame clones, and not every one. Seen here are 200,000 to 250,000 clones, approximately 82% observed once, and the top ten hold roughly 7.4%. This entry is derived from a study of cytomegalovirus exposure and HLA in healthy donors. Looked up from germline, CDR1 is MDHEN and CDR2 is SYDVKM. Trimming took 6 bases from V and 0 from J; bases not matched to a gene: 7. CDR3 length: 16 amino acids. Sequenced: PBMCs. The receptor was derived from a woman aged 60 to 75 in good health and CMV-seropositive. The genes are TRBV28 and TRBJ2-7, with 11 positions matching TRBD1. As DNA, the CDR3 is TGTGCCAGCAGATCGGGACAGGGGGGACCCTCCTACGAGCAGTACTTC. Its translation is CASRSGQGGPSYEQYF.